The 20 T cell receptor beta chains below were found in one sample sequenced in a study of T cell responses to AZD1222 COVID-19 vaccine. Using immunoSEQ multiplex PCR, the repertoire was profiled, and TCRdb retains in-frame clones only, with some absent. The sample has 150,000 or so clones; 91% are singletons. The sequencing here drew on peripheral blood, taken 28 days after the second AZD1222 dose. Every receptor here comes from an adult who received the AZD1222 COVID-19 vaccine.

V usage is TRBV19 and J usage is TRBJ2-2; 10 bases are a match to TRBD2. The CDR3 runs 15 residues. Germline lookup yields CDR1 LNHDA and CDR2 SQIVND (reference sequence). V lost 7 bases, J lost 6 bases, and 8 bases stayed unmatched. The DNA of the CDR3 is TGTGCCAGTACCATGACTAGCGGGCGTTCCGGGGAGCTGTTTTTT. Its translation: CASTMTSGRSGELFF. Drawing the rest from reference TRBV19 and TRBJ2-2, the complete variable domain is DGGITQSPKYLFRKEGQNVTLSCEQNLNHDAMYWYRQDPGQGLRLIYYSQIVNDFQKGDIAEGYSVSREKKESFPLTVTSAQKNPTAFYLCASTMTSGRSGELFFGEGSRLTVL.

The rearrangement links TRBV5-4 to TRBJ2-2; 10 bases fit TRBD2. Losses at the gene ends were 7 bases for V and 4 bases for J; bases not matched to a gene: 1. Per germline, CDR1 SGHNT and CDR2 YYREEE (reference sequence). This CDR3 contains 13 residues. CDR3 sequence reads: CASERGGTGELFF. In nucleotides, the CDR3 is TGTGCCAGCGAGCGGGGGGGCACCGGGGAGCTGTTTTTT.

The chain combines TRBV5-1 with TRBJ1-2, with D possibly matching TRBD1 (6 bases). Germline-derived CDR1 and CDR2 are SGHRS and YFSETQ. V was trimmed by 0 bases and J by 4 bases, leaving 10 bases between them. CDR3 length: 14 amino acids. The CDR3 DNA reads as TGCGCCAGCAGCTTGGTGGACAGAATCTATGGCTACACCTTC. It codes for CASSLVDRIYGYTF.

This clone was counted between two and nine times. DNA for the CDR3: TGTGCCAGCAGTTACACGATCCGGGACAATGAGCAGTTCTTC. Amino acids: CASSYTIRDNEQFF. The chain carries TRBV27 and TRBJ2-1, with D unclear. The V and J ends lost 4 bases and 5 bases respectively, with 12 bases between them. Germline-derived CDR1 and CDR2 are MNHEY and SMNVEV (reference sequence). The CDR3 covers 14 residues.

The chain carries TRBV9 and TRBJ2-1; TRBD2 agrees at 10 bases. Trimming removed 0 bases from V and 4 bases from J; junction bases left unmatched: 1. The length of the CDR3 is 15 residues. CDR1 SGDLS and CDR2 YYNGEE come from the germline V gene. CDR3 in DNA: TGTGCCAGCAGCGTAGATAGCGGGGGGTACAATGAGCAGTTCTTC. Translating gives CASSVDSGGYNEQFF.

The chain recombines TRBV30 with TRBJ2-1; tentatively, D is TRBD1 (5 bases). Looked up from germline, CDR1 is GTSNPN and CDR2 is SVGIG (reference sequence). The CDR3 is 17 residues long. The V end lost 0 bases, the J end lost 0 bases, and 15 bases lay between the germline ends. Here the CDR3 DNA reads TGTGCCTGGAGTGTACCCCCGACAGTTTCCTCCTACAATGAGCAGTTCTTC. Residues: CAWSVPPTVSSYNEQFF.

The genes are TRBV11-3 and TRBJ2-1, with 9 positions matching TRBD1. CDR1 and CDR2 from the germline V gene are SGHNT and YENEEA. This CDR3 is 16 amino acids long. The V segment lost 5 bases and the J segment 3 bases; nucleotides outside the gene matches: 8. This CDR3 reads CASSQKTGGYYNEQFF. In DNA, the CDR3 is TGTGCCAGCAGCCAAAAGACAGGGGGATACTACAATGAGCAGTTCTTC.

The CDR3 sequence is CASSLGRGLAGANTQYF. CDR3 coding DNA: TGTGCCAGCAGCTTAGGGAGGGGACTAGCGGGGGCCAATACGCAGTATTTT. The rearrangement links TRBV7-2 to TRBJ2-3, with TRBD2 matching 14 bases. J gave up 7 bases and V 1 base, and 7 bases lay outside the gene matches. CDR1 SGHTA and CDR2 FQGNSA come from the germline V gene. The CDR3 has 17 residues.

The chain couples TRBV5-1 to TRBJ2-2, with 9 bases fitting TRBD1. From germline, CDR1 is SGHRS and CDR2 YFSETQ. The CDR3 contains 16 residues. V lost 4 bases to trimming and J lost 4 bases; unmatched junction nucleotides: 8. In nucleotides, the CDR3 is TGCGCCAGCAGCATGGGACAGGGCGCTCCCACCGGGGAGCTGTTTTTT. It specifies CASSMGQGAPTGELFF.

The chain joins TRBV5-1 to TRBJ1-4; D is possibly TRBD1 (6 bases). The CDR3 is 16 residues long. V was cut by 4 bases and J by 7 bases, with 20 bases left in between. The germline V gene encodes CDR1 SGHRS and CDR2 YFSETQ. DNA of the CDR3: TGCGCCAGCAGCAGGGAGGGGGGCGCAAAGGGTGAAAAACTGTTTTTT. It is translated as CASSREGGAKGEKLFF. Looking up the rest from reference TRBV5-1 and TRBJ1-4 gives the full variable domain: KAGVTQTPRYLIKTRGQQVTLSCSPISGHRSVSWYQQTPGQGLQFLFEYFSETQRNKGNFPGRFSGRQFSNSRSEMNVSTLELGDSALYLCASSREGGAKGEKLFFGSGTQLSVL.

In nucleotides, the CDR3 is TGTGCCAGCAGTGAAGCGAGCTGGGGCGGTTATGGCTACACCTTC. This sequence encodes CASSEASWGGYGYTF. V and J are TRBV6-1 and TRBJ1-2; possibly TRBD1 for D (5 bases). The CDR3 runs 15 residues. Germline V CDR1 and CDR2: MNHNS, SASEGT. Trimming pared 0 bases from V and 5 bases from J, leaving 13 bases between.

The chain recombines TRBV12-3 or TRBV12-4 with TRBJ1-5, with a possible D match to TRBD1 (6 bases). This CDR3 spans 13 amino acids. Deletions cut 4 bases from V and 6 bases from J, with 10 bases between. CDR3 sequence: CASSWGAGQPQHF. In DNA form, the CDR3 reads TGTGCCAGCAGTTGGGGGGCGGGTCAGCCCCAGCATTTT.

This chain connects TRBV7-2 to TRBJ2-7; 8 nucleotides line up with TRBD2. CDR1 is SGHTA, CDR2 FQGNSA, per germline. Trimming took 5 bases from V and 5 from J; bases not matched to a gene: 14. This CDR3 is built from 16 residues. CDR3 coding DNA: TGTGCCAGCAGCCAGACCCTGGGCGGGGGGACCCACGAGCAGTACTTC. Encoded protein: CASSQTLGGGTHEQYF.

The rearrangement joins TRBV7-8 to TRBJ1-1, with 7 positions matching TRBD1. The V and J ends lost 7 bases and 5 bases, in that order; junction bases with no gene match: 4. This CDR3 is 12 amino acids long. The germline V gene encodes CDR1 SGHVS and CDR2 FQNEAQ. In nucleotides, the CDR3 is TGTGCCAGCACCCCAGGGGGAACTGAAGCTTTCTTT. It codes for CASTPGGTEAFF.

The V and J genes are TRBV9 and TRBJ1-1; D remains ambiguous. From germline, CDR1 is SGDLS and CDR2 YYNGEE. V gave up 0 bases and J gave up 1 base, with 7 bases separating them. This CDR3 contains 14 residues. As DNA, the CDR3 is TGTGCCAGCAGCGTAGGAATAGGGAACACTGAAGCTTTCTTT. Translation gives CASSVGIGNTEAFF.

This clone has a single count. The genes are TRBV6-5 and TRBJ1-5; D remains ambiguous. With 6 bases removed from V and 7 bases from J, the gap between germline ends came to 16 bases. The CDR3 has 14 residues. Per germline, CDR1 MNHEY and CDR2 SVGAGI. The CDR3 reads CASRGYSLWQPQHF. The CDR3 bases are TGTGCCAGCAGGGGTTACAGCCTCTGGCAGCCCCAGCATTTT.

CDR3 sequence reads: CASSRTGDVRNEQFF. Written as DNA, the CDR3 is TGTGCCAGCAGCCGAACAGGGGACGTGAGGAATGAGCAGTTCTTC. The gene calls are TRBV3-1 (or the pseudogene TRBV3-2) and TRBJ2-1; 7 nucleotides line up with TRBD1. CDR1 and CDR2 (germline): LGHDT, YNNKEL (reference sequence). J lost 7 bases, V lost 4 bases, and 10 bases had no gene match. The CDR3 covers 15 residues.

This clone was detected only a few times. The rearrangement uses TRBV30 and TRBJ2-3, with 9 bases lining up with TRBD1. The germline V gene encodes CDR1 GTSNPN and CDR2 SVGIG (reference sequence). V lost 1 base and J lost 2; bases outside the gene matches: 4. CDR3 length: 15 residues. In DNA form, the CDR3 reads TGTGCCTGGAGTGAGGGACAGGGTGACACAGATACGCAGTATTTT. Translating gives CAWSEGQGDTDTQYF. Full variable domain (missing parts from reference TRBV30 and TRBJ2-3): SQTIHQWPATLVQPVGSPLSLECTVEGTSNPNLYWYRQAAGRGLQLLFYSVGIGQISSEVPQNLSASRPQDRQFILSSKKLLLSDSGFYLCAWSEGQGDTDTQYFGPGTRLTVL.

The J gene is TRBJ1-2, the V gene TRBV7-2; no reliable D call. Germline V gene sequence: CDR1 SGHTA, CDR2 FQGNSA. The CDR3 totals 14 residues. Deletions cut 2 bases from V and 2 bases from J, with 9 bases between. The CDR3 reads CASSLSGRNYGYTF. The CDR3 DNA follows: TGTGCCAGCAGCTTAAGTGGCAGGAACTATGGCTACACCTTC.

The gene calls are TRBV10-2 and TRBJ2-1; 10 bases are shared with TRBD1. J was trimmed by 9 bases and V by 7 bases; bases with no gene match: 18. Germline V gene sequence: CDR1 WSHSY, CDR2 SAAADI. This CDR3 has 17 amino acids. CDR3 DNA sequence: TGCGCCAGCATCGAGGAGGTTTTCGGGACAGGGGTGGGTGAGCAGTTCTTC. Translation: CASIEEVFGTGVGEQFF.